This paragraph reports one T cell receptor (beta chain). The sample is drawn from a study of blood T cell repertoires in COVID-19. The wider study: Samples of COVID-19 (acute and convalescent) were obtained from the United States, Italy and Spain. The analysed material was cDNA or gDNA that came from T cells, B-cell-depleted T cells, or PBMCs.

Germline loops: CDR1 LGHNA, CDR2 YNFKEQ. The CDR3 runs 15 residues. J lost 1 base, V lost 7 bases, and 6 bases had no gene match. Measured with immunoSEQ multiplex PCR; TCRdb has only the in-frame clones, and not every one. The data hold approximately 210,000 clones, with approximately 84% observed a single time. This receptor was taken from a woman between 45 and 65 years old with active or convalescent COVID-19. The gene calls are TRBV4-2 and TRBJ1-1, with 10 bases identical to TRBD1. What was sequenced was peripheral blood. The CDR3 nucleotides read TGTGCCAGCATCGATCGACAGGGGGCGAACACTGAAGCTTTCTTT. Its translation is CASIDRQGANTEAFF.